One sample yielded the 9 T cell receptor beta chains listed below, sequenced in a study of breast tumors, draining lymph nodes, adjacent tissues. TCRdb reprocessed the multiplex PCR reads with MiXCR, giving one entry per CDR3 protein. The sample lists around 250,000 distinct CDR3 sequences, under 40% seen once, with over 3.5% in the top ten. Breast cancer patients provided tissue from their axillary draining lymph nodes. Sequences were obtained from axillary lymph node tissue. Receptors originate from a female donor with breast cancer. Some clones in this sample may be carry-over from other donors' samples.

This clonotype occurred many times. The CDR3 DNA reads as TGCGCCAGCAGCTTGGACGGCCTTAACTATGGCTACACCTTC. This encodes CASSLDGLNYGYTF. The rearrangement joins TRBV5-1 to TRBJ1-2; D is unresolved. With 0 bases removed from V and 1 base from J, the gap between germline ends came to 7 bases. The germline V gene has CDR1 SGHRS and CDR2 YFSETQ. This CDR3 comprises 14 residues.

This CDR3 is CASSLNLAGGRYEQYF. The CDR3 region has the DNA TGTGCCAGCAGTCTAAACCTAGCGGGAGGCAGGTACGAGCAGTACTTC. V usage is TRBV27 and J usage is TRBJ2-7; 11 bases line up with TRBD2. This CDR3 has 16 residues. Unmatched junction bases numbered 10, after V lost 5 bases and J lost 4 bases. CDR1 MNHEY and CDR2 SMNVEV come from the germline V gene (reference sequence).

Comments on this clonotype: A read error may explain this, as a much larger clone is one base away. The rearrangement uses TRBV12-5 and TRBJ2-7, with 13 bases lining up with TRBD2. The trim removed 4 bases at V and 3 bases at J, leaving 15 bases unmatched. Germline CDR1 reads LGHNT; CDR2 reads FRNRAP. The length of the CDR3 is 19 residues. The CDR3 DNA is TGTGCTAGTGGTTCGGTCAGGGGATTCACTAGCGGGAGGGTCTACGAGCAGTACTTC. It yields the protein CASGSVRGFTSGRVYEQYF.

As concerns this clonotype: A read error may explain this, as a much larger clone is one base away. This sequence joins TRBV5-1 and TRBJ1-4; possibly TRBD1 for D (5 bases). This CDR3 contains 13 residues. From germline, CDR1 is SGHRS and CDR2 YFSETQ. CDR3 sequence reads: CASSSDGAEKLFF. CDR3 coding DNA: TGTGCCAGCAGCTCGGACGGGGCTGAAAAACTGTTTTTT.

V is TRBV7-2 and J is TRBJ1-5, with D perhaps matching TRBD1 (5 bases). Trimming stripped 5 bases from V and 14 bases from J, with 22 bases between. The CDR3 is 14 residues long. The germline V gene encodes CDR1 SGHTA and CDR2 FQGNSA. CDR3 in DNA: TGTGCCAGCAGCCCGACTAGCGGGGCGATCTACGAGCATTTT. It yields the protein CASSPTSGAIYEHF.

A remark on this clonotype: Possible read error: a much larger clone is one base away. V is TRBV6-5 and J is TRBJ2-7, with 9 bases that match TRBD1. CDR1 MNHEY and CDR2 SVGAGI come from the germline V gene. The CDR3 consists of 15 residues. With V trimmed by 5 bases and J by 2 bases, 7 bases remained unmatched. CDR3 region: CASSPGTGRPYEQYF. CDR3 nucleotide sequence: TGTGCCAGCAGTCCCGGGACAGGGCGGCCCTACGAGCAGTACTTC.

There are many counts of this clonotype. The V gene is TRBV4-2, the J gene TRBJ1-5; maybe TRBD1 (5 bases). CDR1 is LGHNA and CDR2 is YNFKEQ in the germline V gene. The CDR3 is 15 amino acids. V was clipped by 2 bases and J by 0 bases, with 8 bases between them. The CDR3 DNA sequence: TGTGCCAGCAGCCAACTAGACAGTAGCAATCAGCCCCAGCATTTT. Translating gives CASSQLDSSNQPQHF.

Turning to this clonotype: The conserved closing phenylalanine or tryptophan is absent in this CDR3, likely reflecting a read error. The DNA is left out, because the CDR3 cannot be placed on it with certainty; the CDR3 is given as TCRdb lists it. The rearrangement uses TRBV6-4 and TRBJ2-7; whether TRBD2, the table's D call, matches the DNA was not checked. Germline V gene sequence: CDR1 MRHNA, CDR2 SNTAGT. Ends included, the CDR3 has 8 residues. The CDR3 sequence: CASSDIAG.

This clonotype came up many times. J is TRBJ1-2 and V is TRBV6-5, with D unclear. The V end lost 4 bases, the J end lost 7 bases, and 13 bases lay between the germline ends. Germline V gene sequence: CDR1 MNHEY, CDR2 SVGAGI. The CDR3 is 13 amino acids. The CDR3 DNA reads TGTGCCAGCAGTTGGGCTCTCGGTAGTGGCTACACCTTC. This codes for CASSWALGSGYTF.